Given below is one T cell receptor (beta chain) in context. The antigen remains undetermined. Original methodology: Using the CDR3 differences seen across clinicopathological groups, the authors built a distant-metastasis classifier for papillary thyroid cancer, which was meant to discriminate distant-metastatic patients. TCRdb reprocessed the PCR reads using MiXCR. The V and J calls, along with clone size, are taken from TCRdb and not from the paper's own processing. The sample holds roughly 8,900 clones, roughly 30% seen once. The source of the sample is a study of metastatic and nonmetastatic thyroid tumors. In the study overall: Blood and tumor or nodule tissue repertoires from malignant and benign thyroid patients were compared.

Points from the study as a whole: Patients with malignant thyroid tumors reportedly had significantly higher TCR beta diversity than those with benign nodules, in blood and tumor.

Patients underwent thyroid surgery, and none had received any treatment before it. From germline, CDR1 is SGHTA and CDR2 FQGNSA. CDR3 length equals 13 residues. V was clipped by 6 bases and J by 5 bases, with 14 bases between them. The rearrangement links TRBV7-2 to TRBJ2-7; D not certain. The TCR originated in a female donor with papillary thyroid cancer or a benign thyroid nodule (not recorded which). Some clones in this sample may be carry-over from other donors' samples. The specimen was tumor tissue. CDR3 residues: CASSLGITDEQYF. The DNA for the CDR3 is TGTGCCAGCAGTTTGGGCATAACTGACGAGCAGTACTTC.